This TCR beta chain was found in a study of blood T cell repertoires in COVID-19. At the level of the study: The United States, Italy and Spain provided the acute and convalescent COVID-19 samples. PBMCs, B-cell-depleted T cells, or T cells were the source of the cDNA or gDNA that made up the material.

CDR1 and CDR2 (germline): SEHNR, FQNEAQ (reference sequence). This CDR3 is built from 17 residues. V lost 0 bases and J lost 4, with 18 bases in between. How the authors handled the data: Amplification of reference gene primers was used by the study to estimate nucleated cell counts. The protocol was immunoSEQ multiplex PCR, while the TCRdb copy is restricted to in-frame clones and leaves out a portion. The V and J calls and the clone size are those of that table, but D and trimming were determined from the DNA. The repertoire consists of about 63,000 clones, with roughly 80% occurring once and the leading ten covering 10% to 15%.

V and J are TRBV7-9 and TRBJ1-2; no reliable D call. Input material: peripheral blood. The receptor was isolated from a human donor in a cohort sampled during active COVID-19. CDR3: CASSLAFGVENFYGYTF. The CDR3 DNA reads as TGTGCCAGCAGCTTAGCGTTCGGGGTCGAAAACTTCTATGGCTACACCTTC.